This is a list of T cell receptor beta chains from one sample in a study of T-cell reconstitution after alpha-beta-depleted transplantation in children. TCRdb recomputed calls from the PCR reads with MiXCR, one row per CDR3 protein. The table includes hundreds of thousands of distinct CDR3 sequences, around 15% detected once. The sample consisted of PBMCs, mostly from graft donor cells, taken 360 days after TCRalphabeta/CD19-depleted stem cell transplant. Every receptor here comes from a male patient aged 2-15 years who had a stem cell transplant for acute lymphoblastic leukemia, so the T cells may come from the graft donor. CDR3s include the opening cysteine and the closing phenylalanine or tryptophan. The D gene is left open where the match is weak. Size tells how often a clone was seen (once, few, many) or the class of an expanded clone, and some rows leave it out.

d_gene,abundance,v_gene,j_gene,CDR3aa,CDR3nt
NA,NA,TRBV18,TRBJ1-4,CASSPSVGISNEKLFF,TGTGCCAGCTCACCTTCGGTGGGGATATCAAATGAAAAACTGTTTTTT
NA,many,TRBV5-1,TRBJ1-2,CASSLQGDYGYTF,TGCGCCAGCAGCTTACAGGGAGACTATGGCTACACCTTC
TRBD2,NA,TRBV20-1,TRBJ2-1,CSARVLAGETWNEQFF,TGCAGTGCTAGAGTACTAGCGGGAGAAACTTGGAATGAGCAGTTCTTC
NA,many,TRBV12-3/TRBV12-4,TRBJ2-1,CASSRGLLNEQFF,TGTGCCAGCAGCCGTGGACTACTCAATGAGCAGTTCTTC
NA,few,TRBV7-2,TRBJ2-3,CASTRTDSTDTQYF,TGTGCCAGCACCAGGACAGATAGCACAGATACGCAGTATTTT
TRBD2,many,TRBV29-1,TRBJ2-7,CSVGSGNQYEQYF,TGCAGTGTGGGAAGCGGGAATCAATACGAGCAGTACTTC
TRBD1,many,TRBV11-1,TRBJ1-1,CASRISSGTGGVMNTEAFF,TGTGCCAGCAGGATTTCTTCCGGGACAGGGGGCGTTATGAACACTGAAGCTTTCTTT
NA,NA,TRBV27,TRBJ1-1,CASSLQLLNTEAFF,TGTGCCAGCAGTTTGCAGTTATTGAACACTGAAGCTTTCTTT
NA,NA,TRBV19,TRBJ2-1,CASTLTSSYNEQFF,TGTGCCAGTACCCTCACAAGCTCCTACAATGAGCAGTTCTTC
NA,few,TRBV28,TRBJ1-2,CASTPTRGPYGYTF,TGTGCCAGCACCCCAACAAGGGGCCCCTATGGCTACACCTTC
NA,few,TRBV7-9,TRBJ1-4,CASSVDAPGEKLFF,TGTGCCAGCAGCGTGGACGCCCCTGGAGAAAAACTGTTTTTT
NA,NA,TRBV4-2,TRBJ2-2,CASSNRDRRYTGELFF,TGTGCCAGCAGCAACCGGGACCGTCGGTACACCGGGGAGCTGTTTTTT
NA,many,TRBV5-1,TRBJ2-3,CASSAGQPNTDTQYF,TGCGCCAGCAGCGCTGGACAGCCCAACACAGATACGCAGTATTTT
TRBD1,few,TRBV3-1,TRBJ2-2,CASSRRTGGLTGELFF,TGTGCCAGCAGCCGTCGGACAGGGGGCTTGACCGGGGAGCTGTTTTTT
NA,NA,TRBV12-3/TRBV12-4,TRBJ2-7,CASSRGAGRYEQYF,TGTGCCAGCAGTCGGGGAGCCGGGCGATACGAGCAGTACTTC
TRBD2,NA,TRBV11-3,TRBJ2-1,CASSLITSRLAGGNEQFF,TGTGCCAGCAGCTTAATAACCTCCAGACTAGCGGGAGGGAATGAGCAGTTCTTC
TRBD2,many,TRBV6-2/TRBV6-3,TRBJ2-7,CASSPAGPYEQYF,TGTGCCAGCAGTCCAGCGGGGCCTTACGAGCAGTACTTC
NA,NA,TRBV12-5,TRBJ2-3,CASGLRVNARSTDTQYF,TGTGCTAGTGGTTTAAGGGTAAACGCCCGTAGCACAGATACGCAGTATTTT
NA,few,TRBV29-1,TRBJ2-7,CSTRDLNYEQYF,TGCAGCACCAGGGACTTGAACTACGAGCAGTACTTC
NA,few,TRBV24-1,TRBJ2-2,CATSDWQTRNTGELFF,TGTGCCACCAGTGATTGGCAGACTAGGAACACCGGGGAGCTGTTTTTT
TRBD2,NA,TRBV6-1,TRBJ2-5,CASRPLGRVQETQYF,TGTGCCAGCAGACCTCTTGGGAGGGTCCAAGAGACCCAGTACTTC
NA,many,TRBV12-3/TRBV12-4,TRBJ2-5,CASRQGTETQYF,TGTGCCAGCAGGCAGGGAACAGAGACCCAGTACTTC
NA,NA,TRBV28,TRBJ2-1,CASSFRDSWDEQFF,TGTGCCAGCAGTTTTCGGGACTCCTGGGATGAGCAGTTCTTC
NA,NA,TRBV4-3,TRBJ2-7,CASSQDSVKLAPYEQYF,TGCGCCAGCAGCCAAGATTCAGTAAAACTAGCTCCCTACGAGCAGTACTTC
NA,many,TRBV6-5,TRBJ2-3,CASSYPGASTDTQYF,TGTGCCAGCAGTTACCCCGGGGCTAGCACAGATACGCAGTATTTT
NA,NA,TRBV12-3/TRBV12-4,TRBJ1-4,CASSPPLDEKLFF,TGTGCCAGCAGTCCCCCATTGGATGAAAAACTGTTTTTT